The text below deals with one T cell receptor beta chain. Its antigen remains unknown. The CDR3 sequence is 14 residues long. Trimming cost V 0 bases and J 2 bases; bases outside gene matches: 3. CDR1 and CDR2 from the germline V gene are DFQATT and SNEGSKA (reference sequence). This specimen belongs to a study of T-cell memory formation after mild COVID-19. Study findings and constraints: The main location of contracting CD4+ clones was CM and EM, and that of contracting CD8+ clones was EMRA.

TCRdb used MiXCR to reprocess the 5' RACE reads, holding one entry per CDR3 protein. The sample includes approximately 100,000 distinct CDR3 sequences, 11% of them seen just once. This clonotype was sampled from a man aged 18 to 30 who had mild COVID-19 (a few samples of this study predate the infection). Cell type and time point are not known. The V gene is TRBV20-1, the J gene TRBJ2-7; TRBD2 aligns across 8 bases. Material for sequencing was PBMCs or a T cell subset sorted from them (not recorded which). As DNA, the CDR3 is TGCAGTGCTAGAGATGGCGGGGGGACCTACGAGCAGTACTTC. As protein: CSARDGGGTYEQYF.